This is a list of T cell receptor beta chains from one sample in a study of cytomegalovirus exposure and HLA in healthy donors. Generated by immunoSEQ multiplex PCR, the TCRdb table keeps only in-frame clones and is missing some. The sample includes more than 90,000 clones, more than 65% of them seen just once. The source material was PBMCs. The receptors were sampled from a young woman in good health and CMV-seronegative. Both conserved end residues are part of each CDR3. D genes are given only for firm matches. Only some rows state a clone size, as once, few, many or a class for expanded clones.

TRBJ1-1	-	-	TRBV7-2	TGTGCCAGCAGCGCGAAATGGGGGGGTGAAGCTTTCTTT	CASSAKWGGEAFF
TRBJ1-5	-	TRBD1	TRBV11-3	TGTGCCAGCAGCTCACAGGGGTCCGATCAGCCCCAGCATTTT	CASSSQGSDQPQHF
TRBJ2-5	-	-	TRBV18	TGTGCCAGCTCACAGCAGGGAAGGGGGACCCAGTACTTC	CASSQQGRGTQYF
TRBJ1-1	-	-	TRBV6-5	TGTGCCAGCAGGCTAACCCAACGCGGAACGGCTGAAGCTTTCTTT	CASRLTQRGTAEAFF
TRBJ2-1	-	TRBD1	TRBV19	TGTGCCAGTAGTGAGGACAGGGGCAATGAGCAGTTCTTC	CASSEDRGNEQFF
TRBJ1-4	-	-	TRBV7-2	TGTGCCAGCAGCTGGGGAGGGGAAAAACTGTTTTTT	CASSWGGEKLFF
TRBJ2-7	-	-	TRBV27	TGTGCCAGCAGTTTAGCGGGCGCGGGCGAGCAGTACTTC	CASSLAGAGEQYF
TRBJ1-1	few	-	TRBV30	TGTGCCTGGAGTTACGGGAACACTGAAGCTTTCTTT	CAWSYGNTEAFF
TRBJ2-1	-	TRBD2	TRBV9	TGTGCCAGCAGTGAACCGGGACTAGCCCCAGGAGAGCAGTTCTTC	CASSEPGLAPGEQFF
TRBJ2-7	-	TRBD1	TRBV5-1	TGCGCCAGCAGCTTTGACAGGGGCGAGCAGTACTTC	CASSFDRGEQYF
TRBJ1-5	-	-	TRBV6-4	TGTGCCAGCAGTGTTGAGAGGGAAAACCAGCCCCAGCATTTT	CASSVERENQPQHF
TRBJ1-1	-	-	TRBV19	TGTGCCAGTAGTGCGGCTAGTACTGAAGCTTTCTTT	CASSAASTEAFF
TRBJ2-2	-	-	TRBV9	TGTGCCAGCGGAGGAGGAAGTGGGACCGGGGAGCTGTTTTTT	CASGGGSGTGELFF
TRBJ1-2	-	-	TRBV19	TGTGCCACTGATGGAGGTGATGGCTACACCTTC	CATDGGDGYTF
TRBJ1-1	-	-	TRBV2	TGTGCCAGCACTGAAGCGGGGGGCACTGAAGCTTTCTTT	CASTEAGGTEAFF
TRBJ1-2	once	TRBD1	TRBV7-9	TGTGCCAGCAGTACACATCAGGGGGCCGGTTATGGCTACACCTTC	CASSTHQGAGYGYTF
TRBJ2-7	-	-	TRBV30	TGTGCCTGGAGACCAGACACGCAGGCCGAGCAGTACTTC	CAWRPDTQAEQYF
TRBJ2-3	few	TRBD1	TRBV19	TGTGCCACTCGGACAGGGGGCCCAGATACGCAGTATTTT	CATRTGGPDTQYF
TRBJ1-3	few	-	TRBV5-1	TGCGCCAGCAGCTTATCAGACAGCTCTGGAAACACCATATATTTT	CASSLSDSSGNTIYF
TRBJ1-1	-	-	TRBV5-1	TGCGCCAGCAGCTTGGCCAGGGAAGGGCCTGAAGCTTTCTTT	CASSLAREGPEAFF
TRBJ1-2	-	-	TRBV6-6	TGTGCCACCATAGGACTGATAAACTATGGCTACACCTTC	CATIGLINYGYTF
TRBJ1-6	-	-	TRBV11-2	TGTGCCAGCAGCGGTGGGAGCAGTTCACCCCTCCACTTT	CASSGGSSSPLHF